The 15 T cell receptor beta chains reported below all come from one sample, sequenced in a study of CD8+ T cells in alopecia areata. This sample's treatment: oral pan-JAK inhibitor, 5-10 mg twice daily. Once RNA had been extracted, it was reverse transcribed into cDNA to act as the sequencing template. TCRdb's copy holds only in-frame clones and misses some; the assay was immunoSEQ multiplex PCR. The sample holds 200,000 or so clones, about three fifths seen once. Sample: CD4+ T cells sorted from blood, taken at week 24, from a patient treated with tofacitinib. The receptors were sampled from a human donor with alopecia areata.

In its sample, this clone was seen a few times. The V and J genes are TRBV23-1 and TRBJ2-1; D tentatively reads TRBD1 or TRBD2 (5 bases each). TRBV23-1 is annotated as an ORF whose role is uncertain. The V end was cut by 0 bases, the J end by 3 bases, with 15 bases between. CDR3 length: 17 amino acids. The CDR3 bases are TGCGCCAGCAGTCAATCGAACGGGCCTGGGGGCTACAATGAGCAGTTCTTC. Amino acid sequence: CASSQSNGPGGYNEQFF.

The chain couples TRBV7-8 to TRBJ2-3; no definite D call. Germline CDR1 SGHVS, CDR2 FQNEAQ. This CDR3 contains 13 residues. Trimming cost V 2 bases and J 2 bases, with 5 bases left between them. CDR3: CASSLRNTDTQYF. The CDR3, as DNA: TGTGCCAGCAGCTTAAGAAACACAGATACGCAGTATTTT.

This clone is a singleton in its sample. V gene TRBV6-5 combines with J gene TRBJ2-7; no clear D. This CDR3 has 13 amino acids. Germline V gene lookup returns CDR1 MNHEY and CDR2 SVGAGI. Trimming took 4 bases from V and 0 from J, leaving 7 bases between them. The CDR3 DNA sequence: TGTGCCAGCAGTTTCCGGCGCTCCTACGAGCAGTACTTC. This encodes CASSFRRSYEQYF.

V and J are TRBV7-3 and TRBJ2-3; 7 bases fit TRBD1. Per germline, CDR1 SGHTA and CDR2 FQGTGA. J was trimmed by 0 bases and V by 5 bases; bases with no gene match: 8. The CDR3 spans 16 residues. CDR3 DNA: TGTGCCAGCAGCGACGCACGACAGGGTAGCACAGATACGCAGTATTTT. The encoded protein is CASSDARQGSTDTQYF.

This chain links TRBV2 with TRBJ2-3; no clear D. V was trimmed by 7 bases and J by 6 bases, leaving 14 bases between them. CDR3 length: 13 amino acids. Germline CDR1 is SNHLY and CDR2 is FYNNEI. The CDR3 bases are TGTGCCAGCACCCGGCCCGCGGAGGATACGCAGTATTTT. Translation: CASTRPAEDTQYF.

The table lists this clone with a count of one. This same CDR3 is encoded by further DNA sequences in the sample. This chain uses TRBV30 with TRBJ2-5, with TRBD1 matching over 8 bases. The CDR3 is 13 residues long. Trimming removed 0 bases from V and 4 bases from J; junction bases left unmatched: 1. The V gene's germline CDR1 is GTSNPN and CDR2 SVGIG (reference sequence). The CDR3: CAWSVTGGETQYF. The CDR3 coding sequence is TGTGCCTGGAGTGTTACAGGGGGAGAGACCCAGTACTTC.

The rearrangement uses TRBV30 and TRBJ2-7; D unclear. V was pared by 0 bases and J by 6 bases, with 9 bases between. Per germline, CDR1 GTSNPN and CDR2 SVGIG (reference sequence). The CDR3 covers 12 residues. Written as DNA, the CDR3 is TGTGCCTGGAGTGTTTCAGCCCCCGAGCAGTACTTC. It specifies CAWSVSAPEQYF.

This chain links TRBV29-1 with TRBJ2-5; 8 bases align to TRBD1. Germline V gene data show CDR1 as SQVTM and CDR2 as ANQGSEA. The CDR3 spans 11 residues. Losses at the gene ends were 5 bases for V and 5 bases for J; bases not matched to a gene: 1. CDR3 residues: CSVYRGETQYF. CDR3 nucleotide sequence: TGCAGCGTTTACAGGGGGGAGACCCAGTACTTC.

This clone was counted only a few times. The chain employs TRBV5-1 and TRBJ2-2; D is ambiguous. Per germline, CDR1 SGHRS and CDR2 YFSETQ. The V gene lost 4 bases and the J gene lost 6 bases, with 13 bases spanning the gap. This CDR3 is built from 14 residues. For the CDR3, the DNA is TGCGCCAGCAGCCTCGAAACGGAACCCGGGGAGCTGTTTTTT. Translated: CASSLETEPGELFF.

The V and J genes are TRBV6-6 and TRBJ2-7; D is unclear. The V gene's germline CDR1 is MNHNY and CDR2 SVGAGI (reference sequence). V shed 6 bases and J shed 2 bases, with 8 bases lying between them. The CDR3 contains 12 residues. DNA for the CDR3: TGTGCCAGCAGCCAGCTCGCCTACGAGCAGTACTTC. Translation gives CASSQLAYEQYF.

This clone was detected a few times. J is TRBJ2-1 and V is TRBV4-3, with D possibly being TRBD1 (6 bases). V lost 0 bases and J lost 5, with 11 bases in between. Germline values: CDR1 LGHNA, CDR2 YSLEER. This CDR3 spans 15 amino acids. The CDR3 sequence is CASSQEGTPNNEQFF. The CDR3 nucleotides read TGCGCCAGCAGCCAAGAAGGGACACCCAACAATGAGCAGTTCTTC.

This chain uses TRBV11-2 with TRBJ2-2; 9 nucleotides agree with TRBD2. The CDR3 length is 16 residues. Germline assignment: CDR1 SGHAT and CDR2 FQNNGV. V gave up 5 bases and J gave up 2 bases; unmatched junction bases: 6. CDR3 region: CASSVLAGENTGELFF. Written as DNA, the CDR3 is TGTGCCAGCAGCGTACTAGCGGGCGAAAACACCGGGGAGCTGTTTTTT.

The chain links TRBV7-6 to TRBJ2-2; D unresolved. The CDR3 has 14 amino acids. Trimming shortened V by 1 base and J by 6 bases, and 9 bases separated the two germline ends. The germline V gene encodes CDR1 SGHVS and CDR2 FNYEAQ. CDR3 DNA: TGTGCCAGCAGCTTAGTTAGTACGGCCGGGGAGCTGTTTTTT. It encodes CASSLVSTAGELFF.

V gene TRBV29-1 combines with J gene TRBJ2-7, with 7 bases fitting TRBD1. Trimming at V came to 7 bases and at J to 5 bases, leaving 8 bases not matched to a gene. The CDR3 totals 12 residues. The germline V gene encodes CDR1 SQVTM and CDR2 ANQGSEA. In DNA form, the CDR3 reads TGCAGCGCTCGGACAGGAAGAGACGAGCAGTACTTC. Amino acids: CSARTGRDEQYF.

The chain combines TRBV5-1 with TRBJ2-1, with 8 positions matching TRBD1. Per germline, CDR1 SGHRS and CDR2 YFSETQ. Losses at the gene ends were 0 bases for V and 4 bases for J; bases not matched to a gene: 12. The CDR3 is made up of 18 amino acids. The CDR3 loop reads CASSLAPPGTGLYNEQFF. Here the CDR3 DNA reads TGCGCCAGCAGCTTGGCCCCGCCCGGGACAGGCCTTTACAATGAGCAGTTCTTC.